The next 26 T cell receptor beta chains were all read from a single sample in a study of blood T cell dynamics during melanoma immunotherapy. Clones were sequenced by immunoSEQ multiplex PCR, and TCRdb holds only the in-frame ones, with some missing. This sample has 16,000 or so clones, with approximately 93% found just once. Time point reported: pre-treatment baseline. Material: blood, obtained from a patient treated with checkpoint blockade. The receptor set was obtained from a human donor with melanoma.

This chain links TRBV5-5 with TRBJ1-4, with D hard to call. V lost 0 bases and J 7 bases, leaving 16 bases between the germline ends. CDR3 length: 16 amino acids. The germline gives CDR1 SGHKS, CDR2 YYEKEE (reference sequence). The CDR3 spells CASSLAVAESGEKLFF. CDR3 sequence (DNA): TGTGCCAGCAGCTTGGCCGTCGCGGAGTCCGGTGAAAAACTGTTTTTT. The full variable domain, in which reference TRBV5-5 and TRBJ1-4 provide the parts outside the CDR3, is DAGVTQSPTHLIKTRGQQVTLRCSPISGHKSVSWYQQVLGQGPQFIFQYYEKEERGRGNFPDRFSARQFPNYSSELNVNALLLGDSALYLCASSLAVAESGEKLFFGSGTQLSVL.

The genes are TRBV6-4 and TRBJ1-2; the D gene is possibly TRBD1 (5 bases). Per germline, CDR1 MRHNA and CDR2 SNTAGT. CDR3 length equals 15 residues. V was cut by 2 bases and J by 4 bases, with 14 bases left in between. This chain's CDR3 is CASSDIGDLIYGYTF. CDR3 nucleotides: TGTGCCAGCAGTGACATAGGGGACCTAATCTATGGCTACACCTTC.

The chain has TRBV9 and TRBJ1-1; D perhaps matches TRBD1 (6 bases). Per germline, CDR1 SGDLS and CDR2 YYNGEE. The CDR3 extends over 12 amino acids. V was trimmed by 4 bases and J by 8 bases, leaving 12 bases between them. CDR3 nucleotides: TGTGCCAGCAGCCCGCAGGGGCTGGAAGCTTTCTTT. Translating it yields CASSPQGLEAFF. The full variable domain, completed using reference TRBV9 and TRBJ1-1, is DSGVTQTPKHLITATGQRVTLRCSPRSGDLSVYWYQQSLDQGLQFLIQYYNGEERAKGNILERFSAQQFPDLHSELNLSSLELGDSALYFCASSPQGLEAFFGQGTRLTVV.

The V and J genes are TRBV6-4 and TRBJ2-7; weak D call: TRBD1 (5 bases). V lost 6 bases, J lost 3 bases, and 9 bases lay in between. Germline CDR1 reads MRHNA; CDR2 reads SNTAGT. The CDR3 spans 12 residues. CDR3 sequence (DNA): TGTGCCAGCAGGGACAACTACTACGAGCAGTACTTC. Encoded protein: CASRDNYYEQYF.

In its sample, this clone was seen a few times. The CDR3 region is CASSVRDGRGNTIYF. The CDR3 bases are TGTGCCAGCAGCGTACGGGACGGGCGGGGAAACACCATATATTTT. J is TRBJ1-3 and V is TRBV9, with a weak D call TRBD1 (5 bases). Trimming shortened V by 1 base and J by 4 bases, and 12 bases separated the two germline ends. The CDR3 sequence is 15 residues long. Germline assignment: CDR1 SGDLS and CDR2 YYNGEE.

CDR3 sequence reads: CAWSVFTSQETQYF. The CDR3 DNA reads as TGTGCCTGGAGTGTATTTACATCCCAAGAGACCCAGTACTTC. V gene TRBV30 combines with J gene TRBJ2-5; D is undetermined. Germline V gene sequence: CDR1 GTSNPN, CDR2 SVGIG (reference sequence). Deletions cut 0 bases from V and 1 base from J, with 9 bases between. The CDR3 has 14 residues.

In its sample, this clone was seen once. The V gene is TRBV6-1, the J gene TRBJ2-7; D perhaps matches TRBD1 (5 bases). This CDR3 comprises 14 residues. Germline CDR1 MNHNS, CDR2 SASEGT. The germline V and J ends were trimmed by 4 bases and 1 base, with 11 bases remaining between them. The CDR3 DNA reads TGTGCCAGCAGTGGCAACAGGCAGTCCTACGAGCAGTACTTC. Translating gives CASSGNRQSYEQYF.

The rearrangement uses TRBV4-1 and TRBJ2-1, with 7 bases that match TRBD2. CDR1 is MGHRA, CDR2 YSYEKL, per germline. V lost 5 bases to trimming and J lost 2 bases; unmatched junction nucleotides: 3. There are 14 residues in the CDR3. CDR3 sequence: CASSETSTYNEQFF. The DNA of the CDR3 is TGCGCCAGCAGCGAGACTAGCACCTACAATGAGCAGTTCTTC.

The chain uses TRBV18 and TRBJ2-7; D remains unclear. Germline CDR1 KGHSH, CDR2 LQKENI. The V end lost 3 bases, the J end lost 3 bases, and 15 bases lay between the germline ends. There are 15 residues in the CDR3. CDR3 residues: CASSPTLRDHYEQYF. The DNA for the CDR3 is TGTGCCAGCTCACCCACCCTTAGGGATCACTACGAGCAGTACTTC.

V usage is TRBV4-1 and J usage is TRBJ2-7, with 8 bases lining up with TRBD1. Germline lookup yields CDR1 MGHRA and CDR2 YSYEKL. V lost 0 bases, J lost 3 bases, and 16 bases stayed unmatched. This CDR3 has 19 amino acids. CDR3 sequence reads: CASSQETRTGTPPDYEQYF. DNA for the CDR3: TGCGCCAGCAGCCAAGAGACCCGGACAGGGACCCCTCCAGACTACGAGCAGTACTTC.

This clone was detected only once. The V call is TRBV18, the J call TRBJ1-1; TRBD1 agrees at 8 bases. The CDR3 spans 14 residues. Trimming at V came to 6 bases and at J to 5 bases, leaving 8 bases not matched to a gene. From germline, CDR1 is KGHSH and CDR2 LQKENI. DNA for the CDR3: TGTGCCAGCTCGCCCGACAGGGGAGTGACTGAAGCTTTCTTT. Translation gives CASSPDRGVTEAFF.

The J gene is TRBJ2-7, the V gene TRBV4-2; D uncertain. The V end was cut by 0 bases, the J end by 0 bases, with 6 bases between. The CDR3 length is 14 residues. The germline V gene encodes CDR1 LGHNA and CDR2 YNFKEQ. The DNA for the CDR3 is TGTGCCAGCAGCCAAGAGGTGTTCTCCTACGAGCAGTACTTC. Translating it yields CASSQEVFSYEQYF.

This clone was observed once. The chain carries TRBV18 and TRBJ2-7; possible D gene TRBD2, 6 bases. The CDR3 spans 14 residues. CDR1 and CDR2 (germline): KGHSH, LQKENI. Trimming shortened V by 5 bases and J by 2 bases, and 13 bases separated the two germline ends. The CDR3 DNA reads TGTGCCAGCTCATCCTCGTGGGAGGCCTACGAGCAGTACTTC. Translating it yields CASSSSWEAYEQYF.

The chain recombines TRBV11-2 with TRBJ2-1, with TRBD2 as a possible D gene (5 bases). Germline-derived CDR1 and CDR2 are SGHAT and FQNNGV. The CDR3 extends over 14 amino acids. V lost 4 bases and J lost 10, with 17 bases in between. In DNA form, the CDR3 reads TGTGCCAGCAGCTCCATTCTCGGGGTGGCCGAGCAGTTCTTC. Its protein is CASSSILGVAEQFF.

This chain joins TRBV6-6 and TRBJ1-4, with D possibly TRBD1 on 5 matching bases. V was cut by 5 bases and J by 5 bases, with 12 bases left in between. The CDR3 has 14 amino acids. Germline CDR1 MNHNY, CDR2 SVGAGI (reference sequence). CDR3 coding DNA: TGTGCCAGCAGTAGTGGGACGGAGAATGAAAAACTGTTTTTT. This encodes CASSSGTENEKLFF.

V is TRBV4-1 and J is TRBJ2-1; 8 positions agree with TRBD2. Germline CDR1 is MGHRA and CDR2 is YSYEKL. The CDR3 is made up of 14 amino acids. V lost 2 bases, J lost 7 bases, and 4 bases stayed unmatched. The CDR3 region is CASSQLAGLNEQFF. Written as DNA, the CDR3 is TGCGCCAGCAGCCAACTAGCGGGTCTGAATGAGCAGTTCTTC.

The chain carries TRBV4-3 and TRBJ2-7; TRBD2 aligns across 12 bases. With 4 bases clipped from V and 2 bases from J, the junction kept 9 bases outside the gene matches. The length of the CDR3 is 17 residues. In germline, CDR1 is LGHNA, CDR2 YSLEER. The CDR3 sequence: CASSLRTGLAGTYEQYF. The CDR3 DNA reads TGCGCCAGCAGCCTTCGAACCGGACTAGCGGGGACCTACGAGCAGTACTTC.

This clone is a singleton in its sample. Here the CDR3 reads CASRDRSEGTEAFF. CDR3 DNA sequence: TGCGCCAGCAGGGACAGATCCGAGGGCACTGAAGCTTTCTTT. The chain uses TRBV5-1 and TRBJ1-1; maybe TRBD1 (6 bases). Germline CDR1 is SGHRS and CDR2 is YFSETQ. This CDR3 is built from 14 residues. Trimming removed 5 bases at V and 4 bases at J, with 15 bases between.

This clone was counted a single time. J is TRBJ2-4 and V is TRBV19; a weak D match, TRBD1 (5 bases). V lost 6 bases and J 0 bases, leaving 15 bases between the germline ends. This CDR3 comprises 16 residues. CDR1 and CDR2 from the germline V gene are LNHDA and SQIVND (reference sequence). DNA of the CDR3: TGTGCCAGTAGCCCGGCAGGGTTCCTAGCCAAAAACATTCAGTACTTC. This codes for CASSPAGFLAKNIQYF.

This clone was recorded a few times. The chain recombines TRBV19 with TRBJ1-2, with TRBD1 matching 8 bases. From germline, CDR1 is LNHDA and CDR2 SQIVND (reference sequence). V dropped 7 bases and J dropped 5; count of bases not matched to a gene: 12. This CDR3 region has 15 residues. The CDR3 region has the DNA TGTGCCAGTACTTCCACAGGGGGAGGAAGGTATGGCTACACCTTC. Amino acids: CASTSTGGGRYGYTF.

The chain uses TRBV19 and TRBJ2-5; 11 bases fit TRBD1. CDR3 length: 16 residues. V gave up 5 bases and J gave up 5 bases; unmatched junction bases: 10. Germline assignment: CDR1 LNHDA and CDR2 SQIVND (reference sequence). DNA of the CDR3: TGTGCCAGTAGTCCCGGCGGGGACAGGGGGAAGGAGACCCAGTACTTC. This encodes CASSPGGDRGKETQYF. Looking up the rest from reference TRBV19 and TRBJ2-5 gives the full variable domain: DGGITQSPKYLFRKEGQNVTLSCEQNLNHDAMYWYRQDPGQGLRLIYYSQIVNDFQKGDIAEGYSVSREKKESFPLTVTSAQKNPTAFYLCASSPGGDRGKETQYFGPGTRLLVL.

J is TRBJ2-2 and V is TRBV30; 8 bases match TRBD2. This CDR3 has 15 amino acids. V trimming: 3 bases; J trimming: 7 bases; junction bases outside the gene matches: 10. CDR1 GTSNPN and CDR2 SVGIG come from the germline V gene (reference sequence). The CDR3 sequence is CAWSKPGLDHGELFF. CDR3 DNA sequence: TGTGCCTGGAGCAAACCGGGACTAGATCACGGGGAGCTGTTTTTT.

This clone has only a few counts. The chain couples TRBV9 to TRBJ1-3; D perhaps matches TRBD1 (6 bases). The CDR3 covers 16 residues. V was shortened by 0 bases and J by 3 bases, with 13 bases between the two germline ends. Germline assignment: CDR1 SGDLS and CDR2 YYNGEE. The DNA of the CDR3 is TGTGCCAGCAGCGTAGGTAACAGGGAGGTTGGAAACACCATATATTTT. This codes for CASSVGNREVGNTIYF.

The rearrangement joins TRBV5-1 to TRBJ1-1; a possible D gene is TRBD1 (5 bases). The germline V and J ends were trimmed by 0 bases and 5 bases, with 14 bases remaining between them. The CDR3 totals 15 residues. Looked up from germline, CDR1 is SGHRS and CDR2 is YFSETQ. This CDR3 is CASSLAAGGRTEAFF. As DNA, the CDR3 is TGCGCCAGCAGCTTGGCGGCTGGGGGAAGGACTGAAGCTTTCTTT.

The chain carries TRBV30 and TRBJ2-2; D is unclear. From germline, CDR1 is GTSNPN and CDR2 SVGIG (reference sequence). The CDR3 is 13 amino acids. Trimming pared 8 bases from V and 5 bases from J, leaving 15 bases between. In DNA, the CDR3 is TGTGCCCAATCTGTCGGGTCGACCGGGGAGCTGTTTTTT. This sequence encodes CAQSVGSTGELFF.

CDR3 residues: CASSSQGLAGEEQYF. CDR3 nucleotides: TGTGCCAGCAGTTCCCAGGGACTAGCGGGAGAAGAGCAGTACTTC. The chain combines TRBV6-5 with TRBJ2-5, with TRBD2 matching over 14 bases. The germline V gene has CDR1 MNHEY and CDR2 SVGAGI. This CDR3 contains 15 residues. Unmatched junction bases numbered 9, after V lost 4 bases and J lost 11 bases.